These 21 T cell receptor beta chains were all obtained from the same sample, sequenced in a study of shared clonotypes between healthy human individuals. The method was immunoSEQ multiplex PCR; TCRdb's version includes in-frame clones alone and lacks a portion of them. The table lists about 2 million clones, about 95% of them singletons, with more than 0.95% in the top ten. Naive CD8 isolation took CD45RO-negative cells positively selected for CCR7 and excluded terminally differentiated effector memory CD45RA+ cells. Sample: naive CD8+ T cells sorted from blood. These receptors were collected from a young man in good health.

This chain links TRBV6-1 with TRBJ2-1; 10 nucleotides match TRBD2. V lost 1 base to trimming and J lost 7 bases; unmatched junction nucleotides: 4. Germline loops: CDR1 MNHNS, CDR2 SASEGT. The CDR3 length is 15 residues. This chain's CDR3 is CASSEGTSGANEQFF. The CDR3 nucleotides read TGTGCCAGCAGTGAAGGGACTAGCGGAGCTAATGAGCAGTTCTTC.

This chain connects TRBV16 to TRBJ1-2; 9 bases agree with TRBD1. This CDR3 comprises 16 residues. Per germline, CDR1 KGHSY and CDR2 FQNENV. V lost 4 bases and J lost 6; bases outside the gene matches: 12. The CDR3 DNA follows: TGTGCCAGCAGCCTGGAAGTGGGACAGGGAAATGATGGCTACACCTTC. The encoded protein is CASSLEVGQGNDGYTF.

A remark on this clone: The junction differs from germline at one of its ends, possibly a read error. The chain couples TRBV7-7 to TRBJ2-5; D call uncertain. The CDR3 contains 14 residues. CDR1 and CDR2 from the germline V gene are SSHAT and FNYEAQ (reference sequence). CDR3 sequence: CASSLDRVQETQYF. The CDR3 DNA reads as TGTGCTAGCAGCTTAGATCGGGTACAAGAGACCCAGTACTTC.

The chain recombines TRBV6-5 with TRBJ1-2; possible D gene TRBD1, 6 bases. Germline V gives CDR1 MNHEY, CDR2 SVGAGI. CDR3 size: 13 residues. Trimming took off 8 bases at V and 4 bases at J, with 14 bases between the two ends. DNA of the CDR3: TGTGCCAGCCGTTTGGGGGCGGCCTATGGCTACACCTTC. This codes for CASRLGAAYGYTF.

This clone has a single count. The rearrangement links TRBV4-2 to TRBJ2-5; 12 positions match TRBD2. V dropped 4 bases and J dropped 4; count of bases not matched to a gene: 7. CDR1 and CDR2 from the germline V gene are LGHNA and YNFKEQ. CDR3 length: 16 amino acids. CDR3 DNA sequence: TGTGCCAGCAGCCGACGACTAGCGGGGGAGGGAGAGACCCAGTACTTC. Its translation: CASSRRLAGEGETQYF.

The chain employs TRBV28 and TRBJ2-7, with D possibly being TRBD1 (6 bases). This CDR3 is built from 14 residues. Trimming took 2 bases from V and 4 from J, leaving 12 bases between them. The germline gives CDR1 MDHEN, CDR2 SYDVKM. CDR3 amino acids: CASSLTGRGYEQYF. The CDR3 DNA follows: TGTGCCAGCAGTTTAACGGGTAGGGGGTACGAGCAGTACTTC.

J is TRBJ2-3 and V is TRBV9; TRBD2 is a possible D gene (6 bases). Deletions cut 1 base from V and 2 bases from J, with 11 bases between. The germline CDR1 and CDR2 sequences are SGDLS and YYNGEE. The CDR3 totals 15 residues. CDR3 loop: CASSVRGGVTDTQYF. CDR3 DNA: TGTGCCAGCAGCGTACGCGGCGGGGTCACAGATACGCAGTATTTT.

This chain links TRBV4-1 with TRBJ1-2; D gene ambiguous. Germline loops: CDR1 MGHRA, CDR2 YSYEKL. This CDR3 spans 15 amino acids. V was clipped by 0 bases and J by 0 bases, with 8 bases between them. The chain's CDR3 is CASSQDQGTNYGYTF. DNA of the CDR3: TGCGCCAGCAGCCAAGATCAAGGGACTAACTATGGCTACACCTTC.

Comments on this clone: The same CDR3 also results from other DNA sequences found in this sample. The chain recombines TRBV30 with TRBJ2-1; maybe TRBD1 (5 bases). V was cut by 0 bases and J by 8 bases, with 11 bases left in between. The CDR3 is made up of 13 amino acids. Germline lookup yields CDR1 GTSNPN and CDR2 SVGIG (reference sequence). The CDR3 coding sequence is TGTGCCTGGAGTGTAGGCTTAGGGGATGAGCAGTTCTTC. Protein: CAWSVGLGDEQFF.

CDR3: CASSADIGLRFSYEQYF. CDR3 DNA sequence: TGTGCCAGCAGCGCCGACATCGGGCTCAGGTTTTCCTACGAGCAGTACTTC. The gene calls are TRBV7-2 and TRBJ2-7; D gene ambiguous. The CDR3 contains 17 residues. Trimming left V 5 bases short and J 1 base short, with 21 bases between. The germline V gene encodes CDR1 SGHTA and CDR2 FQGNSA.

This clone has just a few counts. The J gene is TRBJ2-5, the V gene TRBV21-1. TRBV21-1 is given as a pseudogene. CDR3 length: 12 residues. CDR3 region: CASPPVQETQYF. The CDR3 DNA follows: TGTGCCAGCCCGCCTGTACAAGAGACCCAGTACTTC.

This chain uses TRBV7-9 with TRBJ2-5; D may be TRBD2 (5 bases). The CDR3 runs 14 residues. Germline V gives CDR1 SEHNR, CDR2 FQNEAQ (reference sequence). Trimming removed 5 bases from V and 5 bases from J, with 15 bases in between. CDR3 nucleotides: TGTGCCAGCAGCCCCGGGGTTTTGACGGAGACCCAGTACTTC. It yields the protein CASSPGVLTETQYF.

V and J are TRBV9 and TRBJ2-5; TRBD2 is a possible D gene (6 bases). V lost 3 bases and J lost 5, with 14 bases in between. Germline lookup yields CDR1 SGDLS and CDR2 YYNGEE. The CDR3 has 14 amino acids. CDR3 residues: CASSASGYTETQYF. In nucleotides, the CDR3 is TGTGCCAGCAGCGCCAGCGGGTACACGGAGACCCAGTACTTC. The full variable domain, in which reference TRBV9 and TRBJ2-5 provide the parts outside the CDR3, is DSGVTQTPKHLITATGQRVTLRCSPRSGDLSVYWYQQSLDQGLQFLIQYYNGEERAKGNILERFSAQQFPDLHSELNLSSLELGDSALYFCASSASGYTETQYFGPGTRLLVL.

V is TRBV4-1 and J is TRBJ2-3; 8 positions agree with TRBD2. Losses at the gene ends were 6 bases for V and 0 bases for J; bases not matched to a gene: 5. Per the germline V gene, CDR1 is MGHRA and CDR2 is YSYEKL. This CDR3 has 15 amino acids. CDR3 bases: TGCGCCAGCAGGATAGCGGGACCTAGCACAGATACGCAGTATTTT. Encoded protein: CASRIAGPSTDTQYF.

This chain uses TRBV6-1 with TRBJ2-5; a weak D match, TRBD2 (8 bases). The CDR3 is made up of 17 amino acids. Germline lookup yields CDR1 MNHNS and CDR2 SASEGT. Trimming left V 4 bases short and J 7 bases short, with 25 bases between. The CDR3 sequence is CASSVSTGFLGGGTQYF. CDR3 bases: TGTGCCAGCAGTGTTTCGACAGGGTTCCTCGGGGGGGGGACCCAGTACTTC.

The gene calls are TRBV7-8 and TRBJ2-3; TRBD2 aligns across 8 bases. The CDR3 is 15 residues long. The ends lost 8 bases at V and 1 base at J; junction bases unmatched: 8. Germline V gene sequence: CDR1 SGHVS, CDR2 FQNEAQ. The CDR3 region is CASYPGAGGTDTQYF. The CDR3 DNA reads TGTGCCAGCTACCCGGGAGCGGGGGGCACAGATACGCAGTATTTT.

The rearrangement joins TRBV27 to TRBJ2-6; no definite D call. CDR3 size: 16 residues. The V end was cut by 2 bases, the J end by 1 base, with 9 bases between. Looked up from germline, CDR1 is MNHEY and CDR2 is SMNVEV (reference sequence). Here the CDR3 reads CASSLIQASGANVLTF. The CDR3 DNA reads as TGTGCCAGCAGTTTAATCCAGGCTTCTGGGGCCAACGTCCTGACTTTC.

V and J are TRBV7-9 and TRBJ2-6; D may match TRBD1 or TRBD2 (5 bases each). In germline, CDR1 is SEHNR, CDR2 FQNEAQ (reference sequence). The germline V and J ends were trimmed by 4 bases and 0 bases, with 13 bases remaining between them. The CDR3 is 17 amino acids. CDR3 region: CASSSTGRHSGANVLTF. In nucleotides, the CDR3 is TGTGCCAGCAGCTCAACGGGACGGCACTCTGGGGCCAACGTCCTGACTTTC.

This chain uses TRBV2 with TRBJ1-2; possible D gene TRBD1, 5 bases. Germline CDR1 SNHLY, CDR2 FYNNEI. Trimming stripped 5 bases from V and 0 bases from J, with 19 bases between. The CDR3 contains 17 residues. CDR3 sequence: CASSQDAGVLANYGYTF. The CDR3 DNA is TGTGCCAGCAGTCAAGACGCGGGGGTCCTCGCTAACTATGGCTACACCTTC.

The genes are TRBV18 and TRBJ1-6; no definite D call. Germline V gene data show CDR1 as KGHSH and CDR2 as LQKENI. Between the trimmed V and J ends, which lost 2 bases and 3 bases, there was a span of 8 bases. This CDR3 region has 15 residues. CDR3 coding DNA: TGTGCCAGCTCACCAGGTAAGGGCTATAATTCACCCCTCCACTTT. This sequence encodes CASSPGKGYNSPLHF.

This chain uses TRBV10-2 with TRBJ2-3; 8 nucleotides align to TRBD2. CDR3 length: 13 amino acids. After removal of 8 bases from V and 4 bases from J, the junction contained 5 bases not matched to a gene. Germline V CDR1 and CDR2: WSHSY, SAAADI. The CDR3, as DNA: TGCGCCAGCGAGGGACTAGGGGCAGATACGCAGTATTTT. As protein: CASEGLGADTQYF.